The T cell receptor (beta chain) under discussion was sequenced for a study of spatial heterogeneity in lung cancer. Ten or more counts support this clonotype. Time point here: sample taken at primary tumor resection. Approximately 70 TRACERx patients with early, untreated non-small cell lung cancer donated samples. Whole RNA from tumor, nontumor lung or frozen PBMC was sequenced unsorted. The CDR3 spans 16 residues. The ends were cut back, 1 base at V and 3 bases at J, with 13 bases in the middle. Germline V gene lookup returns CDR1 MGHRA and CDR2 YSYEKL. All TCR cDNA molecules were individually tagged with a unique molecular identifier. TCRdb reprocessed the 5' RACE reads with MiXCR, giving one entry per CDR3 protein. Of approximately 40,000 distinct CDR3 sequences in the sample, under 7.5% were seen once.

This clonotype was obtained from a female donor with early-stage non-small cell lung cancer. The source material was PBMCs, sampled at surgery. The chain is built from TRBV4-1 and TRBJ2-1; D assignment may be TRBD1 or TRBD2 (6 bases each). The CDR3 spells CASSQAWGAGYNEQFF. The CDR3 bases are TGCGCCAGCAGCCAAGCTTGGGGGGCCGGCTACAATGAGCAGTTCTTC.